The rows below give T cell receptor beta chains drawn from one sample of a study of blood T cell repertoires in COVID-19. Sequencing was performed with immunoSEQ multiplex PCR; in TCRdb, only in-frame clones are kept and a portion is missing. Of fewer than 90,000 clones listed, about three quarters are singletons. The sequencing sample was made of peripheral blood. The receptor set was obtained from an elderly woman with acute or convalescent COVID-19. The CDR3 runs from the conserved cysteine through the conserved F or W.

TRBJ2-7 | TRBV4-3 | CASSQDAAGGPYEQYF
TRBJ1-1 | TRBV10-3 | CAISAGYTEAFF
TRBJ1-5 | TRBV5-1 | CASSLGNRQGDQPQHF
TRBJ1-1 | TRBV5-4 | CASSRRDTEAFF
TRBJ2-3 | TRBV29-1 | CSVVGGGDRDTQYF
TRBJ2-1 | TRBV7-2 | CASSLTGSSYNEQFF
TRBJ1-2 | TRBV20-1 | CSALGEAYTF
TRBJ1-4 | TRBV18 | CASSPGTENEKLFF
TRBJ2-7 | TRBV27 | CASSLSGRAYEQYF
TRBJ1-3 | TRBV3-1/TRBV3-2 | CASSQGSRSGNTIYF
TRBJ1-1 | TRBV3-1/TRBV3-2 | CASSRHRGNTEAFF
TRBJ2-7 | TRBV6-5 | CASSYSELGPSYEQYF
TRBJ1-5 | TRBV7-9 | CASSLSLAGNQPQHF
TRBJ1-1 | TRBV28 | CASSFWGSGGRSTEAFF
TRBJ2-7 | TRBV11-2 | CASSLAFYEQYF
TRBJ1-1 | TRBV5-1 | CASSAGTAAEAFF
TRBJ2-3 | TRBV14 | CASSGAGTTDTQYF
TRBJ2-4 | TRBV18 | CASSDAFGKYF
TRBJ2-3 | TRBV10-2 | CASSGRDTQYF
TRBJ1-3 | TRBV7-8 | CASSLVVTGSGNTIYF
TRBJ1-1 | TRBV7-2 | CASSLETGLGAFF
TRBJ1-4 | TRBV5-1 | CASSLGQLNEKLFF
TRBJ2-1 | TRBV7-3 | CASRRTTGTYNEQFF
TRBJ1-6 | TRBV7-2 | CASSPGDRTNSPLHF
TRBJ1-1 | TRBV7-2 | CASSFQTGNLWTEAFF
TRBJ1-2 | TRBV3-1/TRBV3-2 | CASSHTGSYGYTF
TRBJ2-4 | TRBV4-1 | CASSPLGEGANIQYF
TRBJ1-1 | TRBV3-1/TRBV3-2 | CASSRGTGGLLTEAFF
TRBJ1-4 | TRBV18 | CASSLLGGDLEKLFF
TRBJ2-5 | TRBV5-4 | CASSRGLAGGLQETQYF
TRBJ2-6 | TRBV28 | CASTVTGEGSGANVLTF
TRBJ1-1 | TRBV5-5 | CASSLGQGWTEAFF